The clone carrying this TCR beta chain has only a few counts. Its specificity is not known. This entry belongs to a study of T cells in Graves' hyperthyroidism and ophthalmopathy. Points from the study as a whole: Ophthalmopathy stood apart from stable hyperthyroidism in a 13 V-J model.

The length of the CDR3 is 14 residues. The V end was cut by 4 bases, the J end by 3 bases, with 11 bases between. Germline loops: CDR1 SGHRS, CDR2 YFSETQ. Graves' hyperthyroidism was deemed stable absent ophthalmopathy progression within 18 months. Patients aged 18 to 65 had newly diagnosed hyperthyroidism of under 2 months' duration. TCR beta CDR3 regions were amplified from RNA transcripts. The primer set for the first-round RT-PCR of the TCR CDR3 was HTBI. TCRdb passed the multiplex PCR reads through MiXCR, listing each CDR3 protein once. Of 550,000 to 800,000 distinct CDR3 sequences in the sample, around 17% are singletons; the top ten hold around 8%.

The clonotype comes from a man younger than 35 with Graves' hyperthyroidism. The material sequenced was blood. The chain links TRBV5-1 to TRBJ2-1, with D uncertain. The CDR3 here is CASSLSSRYNEQFF. The CDR3 nucleotides read TGCGCCAGCAGCCTTAGCAGCCGCTACAATGAGCAGTTCTTC.